Included here is one TCR beta chain sequence, with context. Its antigen is unidentified. Generated by immunoSEQ multiplex PCR, the TCRdb table keeps only in-frame clones and is missing some. This table holds 150,000 to 200,000 clones, just under 90% found once. The data are from a study of T cell responses to AZD1222 COVID-19 vaccine. The overall study: Second doses at about 4 or about 12 weeks were pooled. Study results and caveats: Scientists sampled the repertoires only once the peak T cell response had passed. CD4 TCRs linked to vaccination spanned spike, dominating at 160-218 and 743-854.

Germline V CDR1 and CDR2: LNHDA, SQIVND (reference sequence). V shed 3 bases and J 7 bases; nucleotides not matched to a gene: 5. CDR3 length equals 13 residues. V gene TRBV19 combines with J gene TRBJ1-2; 7 nucleotides agree with TRBD1. The TCR comes from an adult in good health. Sequencing used peripheral blood, obtained on day 0 of AZD1222 vaccination. CDR3 nucleotides: TGTGCCAGTAGTATTTTGACAGGGACTGGCTACACCTTC. It encodes CASSILTGTGYTF.